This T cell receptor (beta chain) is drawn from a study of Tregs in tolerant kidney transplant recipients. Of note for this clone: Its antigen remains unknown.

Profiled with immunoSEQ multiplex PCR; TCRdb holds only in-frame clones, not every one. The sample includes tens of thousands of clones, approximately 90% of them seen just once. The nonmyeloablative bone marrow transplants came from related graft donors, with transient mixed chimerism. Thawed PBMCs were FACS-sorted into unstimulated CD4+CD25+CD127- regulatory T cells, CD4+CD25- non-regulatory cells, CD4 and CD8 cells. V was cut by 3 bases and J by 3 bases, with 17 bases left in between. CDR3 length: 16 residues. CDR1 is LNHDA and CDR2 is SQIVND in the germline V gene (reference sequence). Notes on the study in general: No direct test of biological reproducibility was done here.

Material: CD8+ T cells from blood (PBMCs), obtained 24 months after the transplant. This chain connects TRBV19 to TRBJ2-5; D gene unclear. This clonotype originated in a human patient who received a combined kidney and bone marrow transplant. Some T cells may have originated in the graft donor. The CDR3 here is CASSIGWARSKETQYF. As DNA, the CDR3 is TGTGCCAGTAGTATCGGCTGGGCACGGTCAAAAGAGACCCAGTACTTC.